These T cell receptor beta chains were read from a single sample in a study of T cell repertoires in cytomegalovirus infection. Their antigen targets remain unknown. TCRdb reprocessed the reads via MiXCR and lists one record per CDR3 protein. This table has about 340,000 distinct CDR3 sequences, about 29% appearing once. This specimen was cultured PBMCs, taken from culture after CMV antigen stimulation. These receptors were obtained from a human donor in good health (CMV status not recorded). Some clones in this sample may be carry-over from other donors' samples. The CDR3 runs from the conserved cysteine through the conserved F or W. D genes are given only for firm matches. Clone size is given for some rows only: seen once, a few or many times, or a class if the clone is expanded.

d_gene: -
abundance: -
v_gene: TRBV7-6
j_gene: TRBJ1-2
CDR3aa: CASSLPVSYGYTF
CDR3nt: TGTGCCAGCAGCTTACCGGTTTCCTATGGCTACACCTTC

d_gene: -
abundance: -
v_gene: TRBV12-3/TRBV12-4
j_gene: TRBJ2-7
CDR3aa: CASSSSALSEQYF
CDR3nt: TGTGCCAGCAGTTCGAGTGCCTTATCCGAGCAGTACTTC

d_gene: TRBD1
abundance: few
v_gene: TRBV20-1
j_gene: TRBJ1-1
CDR3aa: CSARNHRGGDTEAFF
CDR3nt: TGCAGTGCTAGAAATCACAGGGGGGGAGACACTGAAGCTTTCTTT

d_gene: -
abundance: -
v_gene: TRBV27
j_gene: TRBJ1-2
CDR3aa: CASSPQGRGYTF
CDR3nt: TGTGCCAGCAGTCCGCAGGGACGCGGCTACACCTTC

d_gene: -
abundance: -
v_gene: TRBV3-1
j_gene: TRBJ1-1
CDR3aa: CASSQDSGGGTEAFF
CDR3nt: TGTGCCAGCAGCCAAGATAGCGGAGGAGGAACTGAAGCTTTCTTT

d_gene: -
abundance: -
v_gene: TRBV7-9
j_gene: TRBJ2-7
CDR3aa: CASSLAGLGNEQYF
CDR3nt: TGTGCCAGCAGCTTAGCAGGGCTGGGGAACGAGCAGTACTTC

d_gene: -
abundance: -
v_gene: TRBV6-6
j_gene: TRBJ1-1
CDR3aa: CASTVIRAGTEAFF
CDR3nt: TGTGCCAGCACGGTTATAAGGGCAGGGACTGAAGCTTTCTTT

d_gene: TRBD2
abundance: -
v_gene: TRBV2
j_gene: TRBJ2-3
CDR3aa: CASWRLAADTQYF
CDR3nt: TGTGCCTCGTGGAGGCTAGCGGCAGATACGCAGTATTTT

d_gene: -
abundance: -
v_gene: TRBV5-6
j_gene: TRBJ1-2
CDR3aa: CASRAGDGYTF
CDR3nt: TGTGCCAGCAGGGCAGGGGACGGCTACACCTTC

d_gene: -
abundance: -
v_gene: TRBV7-2
j_gene: TRBJ1-1
CDR3aa: CASSLVPLGGMNTEAFF
CDR3nt: TGTGCCAGCAGCTTAGTCCCCCTGGGGGGTATGAACACTGAAGCTTTCTTT

d_gene: -
abundance: -
v_gene: TRBV20-1
j_gene: TRBJ2-2
CDR3aa: CSARVTGELFF
CDR3nt: TGCAGTGCTAGAGTTACCGGGGAGCTGTTTTTT

d_gene: TRBD1
abundance: many
v_gene: TRBV28
j_gene: TRBJ2-1
CDR3aa: CASLGQASVGDNEQFF
CDR3nt: TGTGCCAGCCTTGGACAGGCTTCTGTCGGGGACAATGAGCAGTTCTTC

d_gene: -
abundance: few
v_gene: TRBV3-1
j_gene: TRBJ1-6
CDR3aa: CASSPRRGGEYNSPLHF
CDR3nt: TGTGCCAGCAGCCCTCGGAGGGGGGGAGAGTATAATTCACCCCTCCACTTT

d_gene: -
abundance: few
v_gene: TRBV7-9
j_gene: TRBJ1-3
CDR3aa: CASSKLDGSGNTIYF
CDR3nt: TGTGCCAGCAGCAAATTGGACGGGAGTGGAAACACCATATATTTT

d_gene: TRBD2
abundance: -
v_gene: TRBV28
j_gene: TRBJ2-3
CDR3aa: CASLREGADTQYF
CDR3nt: TGTGCCAGCCTTCGGGAGGGGGCAGATACGCAGTATTTT

d_gene: TRBD1
abundance: few
v_gene: TRBV28
j_gene: TRBJ2-2
CDR3aa: CASGQGGTGELFF
CDR3nt: TGTGCCAGTGGACAGGGAGGCACCGGGGAGCTGTTTTTT

d_gene: TRBD1
abundance: few
v_gene: TRBV27
j_gene: TRBJ2-7
CDR3aa: CASSCGQGCEQYF
CDR3nt: TGTGCCAGCAGTTGCGGACAGGGGTGTGAGCAGTACTTC

d_gene: -
abundance: few
v_gene: TRBV12-3/TRBV12-4
j_gene: TRBJ2-7
CDR3aa: CASSPTLGEQYF
CDR3nt: TGTGCCAGCAGTCCAACCCTAGGGGAGCAGTACTTC

d_gene: TRBD2
abundance: few
v_gene: TRBV3-1
j_gene: TRBJ2-1
CDR3aa: CASSQQTSGGTDEQFF
CDR3nt: TGTGCCAGCAGCCAACAGACTAGCGGGGGGACTGATGAGCAGTTCTTC

d_gene: TRBD1
abundance: few
v_gene: TRBV7-3
j_gene: TRBJ2-2
CDR3aa: CASSETGGWTGELFF
CDR3nt: TGTGCCAGCAGCGAAACAGGGGGATGGACCGGGGAGCTGTTTTTT

d_gene: -
abundance: few
v_gene: TRBV9
j_gene: TRBJ2-2
CDR3aa: CASSAPGSTAGELFF
CDR3nt: TGTGCCAGCAGCGCACCGGGATCGACCGCCGGGGAGCTGTTTTTT

d_gene: -
abundance: once
v_gene: TRBV29-1
j_gene: TRBJ2-5
CDR3aa: CSVESVETQYF
CDR3nt: TGCAGCGTTGAATCAGTGGAGACCCAGTACTTC

d_gene: -
abundance: -
v_gene: TRBV9
j_gene: TRBJ1-1
CDR3aa: CASSVASEVGTEAFF
CDR3nt: TGTGCCAGCAGCGTAGCTTCCGAGGTGGGCACTGAAGCTTTCTTT

d_gene: TRBD1
abundance: -
v_gene: TRBV19
j_gene: TRBJ1-2
CDR3aa: CASSIDLMKGAGNGYTF
CDR3nt: TGTGCCAGTAGTATAGATCTTATGAAGGGGGCGGGGAATGGCTACACCTTC

d_gene: TRBD1
abundance: few
v_gene: TRBV28
j_gene: TRBJ2-2
CDR3aa: CASSSTFRGRATGELFF
CDR3nt: TGTGCCAGCAGTTCTACCTTCAGGGGGCGCGCCACCGGGGAGCTGTTTTTT

d_gene: TRBD2
abundance: few
v_gene: TRBV10-3
j_gene: TRBJ2-3
CDR3aa: CAISPGTSGRADTQYF
CDR3nt: TGTGCCATCAGTCCTGGGACTAGCGGGAGAGCAGATACGCAGTATTTT

d_gene: TRBD1
abundance: -
v_gene: TRBV4-1
j_gene: TRBJ1-1
CDR3aa: CASSRTGVIGTEAFF
CDR3nt: TGCGCCAGCAGTCGGACAGGGGTAATCGGCACTGAAGCTTTCTTT

d_gene: -
abundance: -
v_gene: TRBV20-1
j_gene: TRBJ2-3
CDR3aa: CSAISRGTDTQYF
CDR3nt: TGCAGTGCTATAAGCAGAGGCACAGATACGCAGTATTTT